The clone carrying this T cell receptor (beta chain) was seen more than once but under ten times. Its antigen is still unknown. The source of the sample is a study of glioma-infiltrating T cells. Study-wide results and caveats: Only very few CDR3 sequences appeared in both tissue and blood.

TCR alpha and beta CDR3 regions were amplified from RNA using iRepertoire nested multiplex PCR. MiXCR, run by TCRdb on the multiplex PCR reads, gives a single entry per CDR3 protein. The sample holds approximately 400,000 distinct CDR3 sequences, approximately 42% seen once. Trimming cost V 6 bases and J 7 bases; bases outside gene matches: 7. This CDR3 is 15 amino acids long. CDR1 is MNHNS and CDR2 is SASEGT in the germline V gene. The V call is TRBV6-1, the J call TRBJ2-1; 12 positions match TRBD1. Sequenced: glioma tissue, nonneoplastic brain tissue, or PBMCs (not recorded which). The receptor was isolated from a human donor with low-grade glioma or glioblastoma, undergoing nonglioma brain surgery, or in good health (not recorded which). Here the CDR3 DNA reads TGTGCCAGCAGGACCGGGACAGGGGGCTTGAATGAGCAGTTCTTC. Its protein is CASRTGTGGLNEQFF.